This TCR beta chain derives from a study of blood T cell repertoires in COVID-19. Study overall: COVID-19 samples collected from the United States, Italy and Spain covered acute and convalescent phases. T cells, B-cell-depleted T cells, or PBMCs supplied cDNA or gDNA.

Source study methods: Nucleated cell number was recorded as an estimate derived from reference gene primer amplification. Here immunoSEQ multiplex PCR was the method, and the copy in TCRdb shows in-frame clones only, minus some. The DNA was the basis for D and trimming; V, J and clone size are from that table. The sample shows approximately 82,000 clones, approximately 82% of them seen only once. CDR1 and CDR2 (germline): SGHRS, YFSETQ. The CDR3 totals 12 residues. Trimming shortened V by 6 bases and J by 1 base, and 7 bases separated the two germline ends. The sample taken for sequencing was peripheral blood. This sequence was found in a woman aged 60-75 years with acute or convalescent COVID-19. The rearrangement joins TRBV5-1 to TRBJ1-1; unclear D gene. CDR3: CASMEPNTEAFF. In DNA, the CDR3 is TGCGCCAGCATGGAGCCGAACACTGAAGCTTTCTTT.